The rows below give T cell receptor beta chains drawn from one sample of a study of T cell responses to AZD1222 COVID-19 vaccine. Repertoires were generated with immunoSEQ multiplex PCR, while TCRdb's copy carries only in-frame clones and drops some. The sample has around 59,000 clones; 89% are singletons. Source: peripheral blood, taken 28 days after the second AZD1222 dose. Receptor source: an adult who received the AZD1222 COVID-19 vaccine. Each CDR3 is given with its conserved first and last residue. A D gene is named only where the DNA matches it firmly. Clone size is stated in some rows and not others, as once, few, many or a class when expanded.

J gene,clone size,D gene,V gene,CDR3 DNA,CDR3 protein
TRBJ1-1,.,.,TRBV19,TGTGCCAGTAGTATTTCCCCAGGGACGAACACTGAAGCTTTCTTT,CASSISPGTNTEAFF
TRBJ1-1,.,.,TRBV9,TGTGCCAGCAGCCTCGGACCAAAGAACACTGAAGCTTTCTTT,CASSLGPKNTEAFF
TRBJ2-5,few,.,TRBV14,TGTGCCAGCAGCCAAGATCTAGGACCACAAGAGACCCAGTACTTC,CASSQDLGPQETQYF
TRBJ1-5,.,.,TRBV7-9,TGTGCCAGCACCAGAAGCAATCAGCCCCAGCATTTT,CASTRSNQPQHF
TRBJ2-3,.,.,TRBV7-2,TGTGCCAGCAGCTTATTCTTAGGCAGGGCGTCCGATACGCAGTATTTT,CASSLFLGRASDTQYF
TRBJ2-5,.,TRBD2,TRBV27,TGTGCCAGCAGTTCCACCAAAGTAGTAGCGGGAGAAGAGACCCAGTACTTC,CASSSTKVVAGEETQYF
TRBJ1-1,.,.,TRBV18,TGTGCCAGCCACGTGGGGATGGACACTGAAGCTTTCTTT,CASHVGMDTEAFF
TRBJ2-5,.,TRBD1,TRBV2,TGTGCCGGCCGGGACAGGGTGAAGGAGACCCAGTACTTC,CAGRDRVKETQYF
TRBJ1-2,.,TRBD1,TRBV7-9,TGTGCCAGCAACCGAGTGACAGGGCTCTATGGCTACACCTTC,CASNRVTGLYGYTF
TRBJ1-6,.,TRBD1,TRBV5-1,TGCGCCAGCAGCTTGGGGGACAGGGATAATTCACCCCTCCACTTT,CASSLGDRDNSPLHF
TRBJ1-1,.,.,TRBV28,TGTGCCAGCAGGATCACCAGGGGATGGACCACTGAAGCTTTCTTT,CASRITRGWTTEAFF
TRBJ1-1,.,TRBD1,TRBV3-1/TRBV3-2,TGTGCCAGCACCGACGAGGGGGCCTTGAACACTGAAGCTTTCTTT,CASTDEGALNTEAFF
TRBJ1-5,.,.,TRBV30,TGTGCCTGGAGTGTATCTAGGGGAGATGGTAGCAATCAGCCCCAGCATTTT,CAWSVSRGDGSNQPQHF
TRBJ1-4,.,.,TRBV6-5,TGTGCCAGCAGTCCGGGCGGCTACGGTTTTGAAAAACTGTTTTTT,CASSPGGYGFEKLFF
TRBJ1-2,.,.,TRBV6-5,TGTGCCAGCACGCCAGGGACGGGCTACACCTTC,CASTPGTGYTF
TRBJ1-5,.,TRBD1,TRBV6-5,TGTGCCAGCAGCTACAGGGGGGCGGACCGGCCCCAGCATTTT,CASSYRGADRPQHF
TRBJ2-7,.,.,TRBV19,TGTGCCAGTAGTGCAGGAGGCGGAACCTACGAGCAGTACTTC,CASSAGGGTYEQYF
TRBJ1-6,once,.,TRBV6-6,TGTGCCAGCAAAGAGGGTTCACCCCTCCACTTT,CASKEGSPLHF
TRBJ2-7,.,.,TRBV5-1,TGCGCCAGCAGCTTGGACAGGTACGAGCAGTACTTC,CASSLDRYEQYF
TRBJ2-1,.,TRBD2,TRBV10-1,TGCGCCAGCAGTGACCCGGGACTAGCTGAGCAGTTCTTC,CASSDPGLAEQFF
TRBJ2-3,.,TRBD2,TRBV7-2,TGTGCCAGCAGCGCCACGAGCGGGGGGGCTGGGGGTGGTACGCAGTATTTT,CASSATSGGAGGGTQYF
TRBJ1-5,few,.,TRBV6-1,TGTGCCAGCAGTGCACCTCAAGGAAATAGCAATCAGCCCCAGCATTTT,CASSAPQGNSNQPQHF
TRBJ1-4,.,.,TRBV19,TGTGCCAGTAGTACTTCCGGGATCTACGAAAAACTGTTTTTT,CASSTSGIYEKLFF
TRBJ2-1,.,.,TRBV5-5,TGTGCCAGCAGTTCCGGGGCGCTCTCCTACAATGAGCAGTTCTTC,CASSSGALSYNEQFF
TRBJ1-2,.,.,TRBV6-6,TGTGCCAGCAGGGCAGGGGAGAGCTATGGCTACACCTTC,CASRAGESYGYTF
TRBJ1-3,.,TRBD1,TRBV7-2,TGTGCCAGCAGCTCCGTATTACAGGGGGCTGGAAACACCATATATTTT,CASSSVLQGAGNTIYF
TRBJ2-2,once,TRBD1,TRBV10-3,TGTGCCATCAGTGTTGACAGGGGGAGCGGGGAGCTGTTTTTT,CAISVDRGSGELFF
TRBJ2-3,.,.,TRBV10-3,TGTGCCATCAGTGGAGGGGCAGCTGGGACAGATACGCAGTATTTT,CAISGGAAGTDTQYF
TRBJ1-6,.,TRBD1,TRBV5-1,TGCGCCAGCAGCTTGGCCGGGACAGGGATGGGTTCACCCCTCCACTTT,CASSLAGTGMGSPLHF
TRBJ2-2,.,.,TRBV29-1,TGCAGCGTTGGGGGACACCCAAACACCGGGGAGCTGTTTTTT,CSVGGHPNTGELFF
TRBJ1-3,once,.,TRBV7-8,TGTGCCAGCAGCTTAATGTCTTGGGGGCGAAACGGAAACACCATATATTTT,CASSLMSWGRNGNTIYF
TRBJ1-1,.,TRBD1,TRBV9,TGTGCCAGCAGCGTAGTTGGACAGGGGAACACTGAAGCTTTCTTT,CASSVVGQGNTEAFF
TRBJ2-7,.,TRBD1,TRBV19,TGTGCCAGCCGGGACAGGGGGGATAGGGGCGAGCAGTACTTC,CASRDRGDRGEQYF
TRBJ2-2,.,TRBD1,TRBV4-1,TGCGCCAGCAGCCTAACAGGGGGGTCCGGGGAGCTGTTTTTT,CASSLTGGSGELFF
TRBJ2-7,.,.,TRBV6-2/TRBV6-3,TGTGCCAGCAGCGATACCTACGAGCAGTACTTC,CASSDTYEQYF
TRBJ2-1,.,.,TRBV4-3,TGCGCCAGCAGCCAAGGAGGCAGATTTGATGAGCAGTTCTTC,CASSQGGRFDEQFF
TRBJ1-2,.,.,TRBV6-5,TGTGCCAGCAGCCTTGAGGACTATGGCTACACCTTC,CASSLEDYGYTF
TRBJ2-3,.,.,TRBV19,TGTGCCAGTAGTGATGGACCGGCCAGCACAGATACGCAGTATTTT,CASSDGPASTDTQYF
TRBJ2-2,.,.,TRBV5-1,TGCGCCAGCAGCTGGGGGTGGGCAGGCCAGAAGAACACCGGGGAGCTGTTTTTT,CASSWGWAGQKNTGELFF
TRBJ2-5,.,.,TRBV28,TGTGCCAGTAGTGACCGGGACAAGTTGGGGGAGACCCAGTACTTC,CASSDRDKLGETQYF
TRBJ2-3,once,TRBD2,TRBV9,TGTGCCAGCAGCGTAGAGGAGGTAGCGGGAAGCACAGATACGCAGTATTTT,CASSVEEVAGSTDTQYF
TRBJ2-7,.,TRBD2,TRBV10-3,TGTGCCACCCGACTAGCGCAGAACTCCTACGAGCAGTACTTC,CATRLAQNSYEQYF
TRBJ2-5,.,TRBD2,TRBV7-2,TGTGCCAGCAGCTTAGGGGTGACTAGCGGGGCGACCCAGTACTTC,CASSLGVTSGATQYF
TRBJ2-7,once,.,TRBV19,TGTGCCAGTAGTCGGTCGATGGGGGCCTCCTACGAGCAGTACTTC,CASSRSMGASYEQYF
TRBJ1-5,once,.,TRBV24-1,TGTGCCACCAGTGATTCTCGAAGGGGTGGCAATCAGCCCCAGCATTTT,CATSDSRRGGNQPQHF
TRBJ1-3,.,.,TRBV10-3,TGTGCCATCAGTGGCGAACCCTACACCATATATTTT,CAISGEPYTIYF
TRBJ1-1,.,.,TRBV5-4,TGTGCCAGCAGGTCCCCGGGACGCGTCACTGAAGCTTTCTTT,CASRSPGRVTEAFF
TRBJ1-1,.,.,TRBV19,TGTGCCAGTAGTATAAAGGGCCCTTCGGGAGCTGAAGCTTTCTTT,CASSIKGPSGAEAFF
TRBJ1-5,once,.,TRBV28,TGTGCCAGCATCACCTTAAATCAGCCCCAGCATTTT,CASITLNQPQHF
TRBJ2-7,once,TRBD2,TRBV7-9,TGTGCCAGCAGCCCGGGAGGCTCCTACGAGCAGTACTTC,CASSPGGSYEQYF
TRBJ1-1,.,TRBD1,TRBV11-2,TGTGCCAGCAGCTTCAGACAGGGTAAGGGTGAAGCTTTCTTT,CASSFRQGKGEAFF
TRBJ2-2,.,TRBD1,TRBV5-4,TGTGCCAGCAGCTCAACAGGGGGTAACACCGGGGAGCTGTTTTTT,CASSSTGGNTGELFF
TRBJ1-4,.,.,TRBV15,TGTGCCACCAGCGGACCCCATCGGGGCGAAAAACTGTTTTTT,CATSGPHRGEKLFF
TRBJ2-5,.,TRBD2,TRBV9,TGTGCCAGCAGCGTGGGGGAGGGGATAGCGGCTGGGACCCAGTACTTC,CASSVGEGIAAGTQYF
TRBJ2-7,once,.,TRBV19,TGTGCCAGTAGTATTGGGACTCGGCTCTACGAGCAGTACTTC,CASSIGTRLYEQYF